The entry below gives a single T cell receptor (beta chain) sequence along with its context. Germline CDR1 is SGHTA and CDR2 is FQGNSA. The ends lost 5 bases at V and 3 bases at J; junction bases unmatched: 6. The CDR3 sequence is 14 residues long. Repeated repertoire sampling spanned the course of chemoradiotherapy. These data come from a study of chemoradiotherapy in HPV16-positive cancers. Study details: Candidate HPV-specific T-cell clones and common TCR motifs came from functional assays in a couple of HPV16-positive patients.

Assay: immunoSEQ multiplex PCR; the TCRdb copy retains only in-frame clones and omits some. The sample lists under 3,000 clones, 70% to 80% occurring once. V gene TRBV7-2 combines with J gene TRBJ1-1, with TRBD1 matching over 7 bases. The sequenced sample was tumor tissue, obtained from a patient who underwent chemoradiotherapy. The receptor was isolated from a human donor with HPV-associated anogenital cancer. The CDR3 loop reads CASSTRGWDTEAFF. Written as DNA, the CDR3 is TGTGCCAGCAGCACCAGGGGGTGGGACACTGAAGCTTTCTTT.